These 9 T cell receptor beta chains were sequenced from one sample in a study of T-cell reconstitution after alpha-beta-depleted transplantation in children. It was with unique molecular identifiers that the TCRbeta library was prepared. Each CDR3 protein is one row after TCRdb ran MiXCR on the PCR reads. The sample lists 700,000 to 950,000 distinct CDR3 sequences, roughly 15% seen once, with approximately 5% in the top ten. The starting material was PBMCs, mostly from graft donor cells, obtained 360 days after TCRalphabeta/CD19-depleted stem cell transplant. The receptors derive from a male patient younger than 18 who had a stem cell transplant for acute lymphoblastic leukemia, so the T cells may come from the graft donor.

DNA for the CDR3: TGTGCCAGCAGCTTGCGGGGGGCGGTCTACGAGCAGTACTTC. Its translation is CASSLRGAVYEQYF. The genes are TRBV13 and TRBJ2-7, with 8 bases lining up with TRBD2. The CDR3 sequence is 14 residues long. Germline assignment: CDR1 PRHDT and CDR2 FYEKMQ (reference sequence). The V gene end was trimmed by 3 bases and the J gene end by 3 bases; junction bases not matched to a gene: 4.

The gene calls are TRBV7-3 and TRBJ2-3, with 10 bases that match TRBD2. The CDR3 is 15 residues long. The V gene's germline CDR1 is SGHTA and CDR2 FQGTGA. V shed 1 base and J 14 bases; nucleotides not matched to a gene: 12. The CDR3 region is CASSLRGSSGSRVYF. In nucleotides, the CDR3 is TGTGCCAGCAGCTTAAGGGGGTCTAGCGGGAGTCGAGTGTATTTT.

V gene TRBV4-1 combines with J gene TRBJ2-1; 12 bases are a match to TRBD2. Germline V gives CDR1 MGHRA, CDR2 YSYEKL. J lost 3 bases, V lost 4 bases, and 4 bases had no gene match. The CDR3 totals 16 residues. The CDR3 spells CASSRLAGVIYNEQFF. DNA for the CDR3: TGCGCCAGCAGCCGACTAGCGGGAGTCATCTACAATGAGCAGTTCTTC.

This clonotype was detected many times. The rearrangement uses TRBV14 and TRBJ2-7; possible D gene TRBD1, 6 bases. V lost 3 bases and J lost 3, with 12 bases in between. Germline V gene data show CDR1 as SGHDN and CDR2 as FVKESK. The CDR3 has 14 amino acids. CDR3 nucleotides: TGTGCCAGCAGCCATCAGAACAGGGACTACGAGCAGTACTTC. This translates into CASSHQNRDYEQYF.

The chain links TRBV27 to TRBJ2-1; 8 nucleotides line up with TRBD2. CDR1 is MNHEY, CDR2 SMNVEV, per germline (reference sequence). This CDR3 is built from 15 residues. J gave up 6 bases and V 3 bases, and 7 bases lay outside the gene matches. The CDR3 DNA follows: TGTGCCAGCAGTTTCTGGGGGACTAGTGGCAATGAGCAGTTCTTC. It is translated as CASSFWGTSGNEQFF.

The chain carries TRBV27 and TRBJ1-5; TRBD1 might be the D (5 bases). From germline, CDR1 is MNHEY and CDR2 SMNVEV (reference sequence). With 2 bases removed from V and 3 bases from J, the gap between germline ends came to 8 bases. There are 14 residues in the CDR3. The CDR3 loop reads CASSLLTDNQPQHF. Here the CDR3 DNA reads TGTGCCAGCAGTTTACTGACAGACAATCAGCCCCAGCATTTT.

This clonotype was detected many times. This chain links TRBV12-3 or TRBV12-4 with TRBJ2-7; D ambiguous. Trimming stripped 7 bases from V and 3 bases from J, with 10 bases between. CDR3 length equals 12 residues. The CDR3 coding sequence is TGTGCCAGCACTCCTGGCTACTACGAGCAGTACTTC. Encoded protein: CASTPGYYEQYF.

In this sample, this clonotype turned up a few times. This rearrangement joins TRBV4-1 to TRBJ2-7; D gene ambiguous. Trimming removed 0 bases at V and 0 bases at J, with 12 bases between. This CDR3 has 16 residues. Germline CDR1 MGHRA, CDR2 YSYEKL. CDR3 protein: CASSQDPPVGSYEQYF. The DNA for the CDR3 is TGCGCCAGCAGCCAAGATCCCCCGGTGGGCTCCTACGAGCAGTACTTC.

A few counts support this clonotype. This chain joins TRBV29-1 and TRBJ1-1, with D uncertain. Germline CDR1 and CDR2: SQVTM and ANQGSEA. With 4 bases removed from V and 0 bases from J, the gap between germline ends came to 12 bases. The CDR3 is 14 residues long. CDR3 loop: CSVVWPRVNTEAFF. CDR3 DNA sequence: TGCAGCGTTGTGTGGCCTCGGGTGAACACTGAAGCTTTCTTT. The whole variable domain, filled in from reference TRBV29-1 and TRBJ1-1, reads SAVISQKPSRDICQRGTSLTIQCQVDSQVTMMFWYRQQPGQSLTLIATANQGSEATYESGFVIDKFPISRPNLTFSTLTVSNMSPEDSSIYLCSVVWPRVNTEAFFGQGTRLTVV.